Below, 15 T cell receptor beta chains from the same sample are listed, as sequenced in a study of shared clonotypes between healthy human individuals. TCRdb's copy holds only in-frame clones and misses some; the assay was immunoSEQ multiplex PCR. The table shows 2 million to 3 million clones, with 80% to 95% occurring only once. Sample: naive CD4+ T cells from PBMCs. Subset in this sample: CD45RA+ positively selected. These receptor sequences come from a man between 18 and 29 years old in good health. Some clones in this sample may be carry-over from other donors' samples.

The V call is TRBV11-2, the J call TRBJ1-1; tentatively, D is TRBD1 (5 bases). With 4 bases removed from V and 1 base from J, the gap between germline ends came to 25 bases. The CDR3 totals 19 residues. Germline CDR1 SGHAT, CDR2 FQNNGV. The CDR3 spells CASSSNGWPGSGKNTEAFF. CDR3 nucleotides: TGTGCCAGCAGCTCCAATGGGTGGCCCGGTTCAGGGAAGAACACTGAAGCTTTCTTT.

The J gene is TRBJ1-5, the V gene TRBV7-6; no clear D. Trimming left V 5 bases short and J 1 base short, with 6 bases between. Germline CDR1 reads SGHVS; CDR2 reads FNYEAQ. The CDR3 runs to 13 residues. This CDR3 is CASSPWSNQPQHF. In nucleotides, the CDR3 is TGTGCCAGCAGCCCCTGGAGCAATCAGCCCCAGCATTTT. Variable domain in full (rest from reference TRBV7-6 and TRBJ1-5): GAGVSQSPRYKVTKRGQDVALRCDPISGHVSLYWYRQALGQGPEFLTYFNYEAQQDKSGLPNDRFSAERPEGSISTLTIQRTEQRDSAMYRCASSPWSNQPQHFGDGTRLSIL.

The genes are TRBV5-5 and TRBJ2-1, with 8 positions matching TRBD1. The CDR3 loop spans 15 amino acids. V gave up 4 bases and J gave up 6 bases; unmatched junction bases: 9. Per germline, CDR1 SGHKS and CDR2 YYEKEE (reference sequence). The CDR3 is CASSKGQAYFNEQFF. The CDR3 DNA sequence: TGTGCCAGCAGCAAGGGACAGGCTTACTTCAATGAGCAGTTCTTC.

J is TRBJ2-3 and V is TRBV4-2; either TRBD1 or TRBD2 may supply D (5 bases each). V lost 1 base to trimming and J lost 5 bases, with 13 bases between them. Per germline, CDR1 LGHNA and CDR2 YNFKEQ. This CDR3 contains 15 residues. The CDR3 DNA sequence: TGTGCCAGCAGCCAAGGAGGGGTCGGCGGAGATACGCAGTATTTT. Translating it yields CASSQGGVGGDTQYF.

This clone appeared a few times. At one of its ends the junction is not consistent with the germline gene, which may arise from a read error. J is TRBJ1-1 and V is TRBV4-2; possible D gene TRBD1, 6 bases. Germline CDR1 and CDR2: LGHNA and YNFKEQ. The CDR3 totals 16 residues. Written as DNA, the CDR3 is TGTGCCAGCAGCCAAGATGCGGCAGGGGTGAAAACTGAAGCTTTCTTT. This translates into CASSQDAAGVKTEAFF.

Worth noting for this clone: Other DNA sequences within the sample encode an identical CDR3. The chain joins TRBV28 to TRBJ2-7; TRBD1 agrees at 8 bases. Trimming at V came to 5 bases and at J to 0 bases, leaving 6 bases not matched to a gene. The CDR3 loop spans 15 amino acids. The germline CDR1 and CDR2 sequences are MDHEN and SYDVKM. CDR3 bases: TGTGCCAGCAGTCAGACAGGGGCCCTCTCCTACGAGCAGTACTTC. Amino acids: CASSQTGALSYEQYF.

The chain is built from TRBV11-2 and TRBJ2-3, with a possible D match to TRBD2 (6 bases). Per the germline V gene, CDR1 is SGHAT and CDR2 is FQNNGV. V lost 4 bases and J 5 bases, leaving 10 bases between the germline ends. The CDR3 totals 13 residues. The CDR3 loop reads CASSSGLEDTQYF. CDR3 bases: TGTGCCAGCAGCTCGGGACTCGAAGATACGCAGTATTTT. The full variable domain, with the rest looked up from reference TRBV11-2 and TRBJ2-3, is EAGVAQSPRYKIIEKRQSVAFWCNPISGHATLYWYQQILGQGPKLLIQFQNNGVVDDSQLPKDRFSAERLKGVDSTLKIQPAKLEDSAVYLCASSSGLEDTQYFGPGTRLTVL.

The chain is built from TRBV28 and TRBJ1-5, with D perhaps matching TRBD1 (6 bases). Germline CDR1 is MDHEN and CDR2 is SYDVKM. The CDR3 is 14 residues long. Deletions cut 5 bases from V and 0 bases from J, with 8 bases between. CDR3 nucleotide sequence: TGTGCCAGCAGTGGGGACAATAGCAATCAGCCCCAGCATTTT. Translation gives CASSGDNSNQPQHF.

The rearrangement links TRBV6-1 to TRBJ2-7, with D unclear. Trimming cost V 0 bases and J 0 bases, with 6 bases left between them. This CDR3 contains 14 residues. CDR1 is MNHNS and CDR2 is SASEGT in the germline V gene. CDR3 region: CASSEAPSSYEQYF. The CDR3 DNA reads TGTGCCAGCAGTGAAGCGCCTTCCTCCTACGAGCAGTACTTC.

In DNA, the CDR3 is TGTGCCAGCAGCTTAGATCCGCTAGCGGGGCCCGCCGGGGAGCTGTTTTTT. Protein: CASSLDPLAGPAGELFF. This chain links TRBV11-2 with TRBJ2-2; TRBD2 matches at 9 bases. Germline trimming cut 0 bases from V and 6 bases from J; bases unmatched to any gene: 8. CDR3 length: 17 residues. Germline-derived CDR1 and CDR2 are SGHAT and FQNNGV. The variable domain in full, with the rest retrieved from reference TRBV11-2 and TRBJ2-2, is EAGVAQSPRYKIIEKRQSVAFWCNPISGHATLYWYQQILGQGPKLLIQFQNNGVVDDSQLPKDRFSAERLKGVDSTLKIQPAKLEDSAVYLCASSLDPLAGPAGELFFGEGSRLTVL.

The chain employs TRBV7-8 and TRBJ2-2, with D unresolved. Germline values: CDR1 SGHVS, CDR2 FQNEAQ. The CDR3 extends over 15 amino acids. Deletions cut 5 bases from V and 1 base from J, with 11 bases between. The CDR3 DNA reads TGTGCCAGCAGCCGGATGGGCAGGAACACCGGGGAGCTGTTTTTT. Translating it yields CASSRMGRNTGELFF.

The chain carries TRBV7-3 and TRBJ2-2, with TRBD2 identical over 9 bases. The CDR3 length is 16 residues. Germline V gives CDR1 SGHTA, CDR2 FQGTGA. V trimming: 7 bases; J trimming: 4 bases; junction bases outside the gene matches: 10. CDR3 residues: CASNGGRGLGTGELFF. The CDR3 DNA is TGTGCCAGCAACGGCGGGAGGGGTCTAGGCACCGGGGAGCTGTTTTTT.

The chain carries TRBV29-1 and TRBJ1-2, with D possibly being TRBD1 (5 bases). With 0 bases removed from V and 4 bases from J, the gap between germline ends came to 12 bases. This CDR3 has 14 amino acids. Germline lookup yields CDR1 SQVTM and CDR2 ANQGSEA. The CDR3 DNA follows: TGCAGCGTTGAAGAGAGGGGCTTTAGCTATGGCTACACCTTC. Translating gives CSVEERGFSYGYTF. The full variable domain, its missing parts supplied by reference TRBV29-1 and TRBJ1-2, is SAVISQKPSRDICQRGTSLTIQCQVDSQVTMMFWYRQQPGQSLTLIATANQGSEATYESGFVIDKFPISRPNLTFSTLTVSNMSPEDSSIYLCSVEERGFSYGYTFGSGTRLTVV.

Comment on this clone: The sample holds other DNA sequences that translate to the same CDR3. The CDR3 region has the DNA TGTGCCAGCAGCTTGCGACTAGCGGCCACAGATACGCAGTATTTT. Its translation: CASSLRLAATDTQYF. The genes are TRBV5-4 and TRBJ2-3; TRBD2 aligns across 9 bases. CDR3 length: 15 residues. The germline CDR1 and CDR2 sequences are SGHNT and YYREEE (reference sequence). Trimming took 1 base from V and 2 from J; bases not matched to a gene: 2.

The J gene is TRBJ2-1, the V gene TRBV9, with 9 bases aligning to TRBD2. The CDR3 sequence is 17 residues long. In germline, CDR1 is SGDLS, CDR2 YYNGEE. Trimming at V came to 1 base and at J to 4 bases, leaving 9 bases not matched to a gene. The CDR3 region has the DNA TGTGCCAGCAGCGTACTCTCGGCGGGAGGGGTTTACAATGAGCAGTTCTTC. Translating gives CASSVLSAGGVYNEQFF.